The 13 T cell receptor beta chains presented below share a single source sample, sequenced in a study of CD8 T cells in ankylosing spondylitis. These receptors are not linked to any known antigen. TCRdb independently ran MiXCR on the 5' RACE reads; one entry per CDR3 protein. The sample carries 100,000 or so distinct CDR3 sequences, more than 8.5% recorded once. Whole-study results and caveats: Seemingly distinctive of ankylosing spondylitis blood was a TCR beta motif formed by eight highly homologous variants.

Sequenced: blood, either unsorted or a sorted T cell fraction (not recorded which). The receptors were sampled from a male donor with ankylosing spondylitis.

The chain uses TRBV11-2 and TRBJ2-1; 10 bases match TRBD2. The junction had 4 bases not matched to a gene; V was cut back by 1 base and J by 4 bases. The CDR3 length is 16 residues. Germline assignment: CDR1 SGHAT and CDR2 FQNNGV. The CDR3 bases are TGTGCCAGCAGCTTAGGGGCTAGCGGGAGTTACAATGAGCAGTTCTTC. It is translated as CASSLGASGSYNEQFF.

The rearrangement joins TRBV7-9 to TRBJ1-6; D might be TRBD1 (5 bases). The CDR3 has 13 residues. Germline CDR1 and CDR2: SEHNR and FQNEAQ (reference sequence). The V end lost 5 bases, the J end lost 9 bases, and 11 bases lay between the germline ends. The CDR3 DNA reads TGTGCCAGCAGCCCTGGAGGGGCTTCACCCCTCCACTTT. Residues: CASSPGGASPLHF.

This clonotype came up many times. This rearrangement joins TRBV4-1 to TRBJ2-7, with a possible D match to TRBD2 (5 bases). Trimming left V 1 base short and J 3 bases short, with 7 bases between. This CDR3 has 13 residues. Germline lookup yields CDR1 MGHRA and CDR2 YSYEKL. CDR3 sequence: CASSQGEYYEQYF. Here the CDR3 DNA reads TGCGCCAGCAGCCAAGGGGAGTACTACGAGCAGTACTTC.

The table lists this clonotype with a count of one. A much bigger clone sits one base away, suggesting this may be a read error. The chain uses TRBV5-6 and TRBJ2-7; D gene unclear. The CDR3 loop spans 13 amino acids. CDR1 is SGHDT and CDR2 is YYEEEE in the germline V gene. The CDR3 loop is CASSLAGSNEQYF. CDR3 in DNA: TGTGCCAGCAGCTTGGCAGGCTCCAACGAGCAGTACTTC.

This clonotype showed up many times. This sequence joins TRBV3-1 and TRBJ2-3; 10 positions agree with TRBD1. Per the germline V gene, CDR1 is LGHDT and CDR2 is YNNKEL (reference sequence). V was pared by 3 bases and J by 1 base, with 4 bases of the junction left unmatched. The CDR3 runs 16 residues. In nucleotides, the CDR3 is TGTGCCAGCAGCCAGCGGACAGGGGGTCGCACAGATACGCAGTATTTT. Its translation is CASSQRTGGRTDTQYF.

The J gene is TRBJ1-1, the V gene TRBV9; 7 nucleotides match TRBD1. With V trimmed by 0 bases and J by 5 bases, 7 bases remained unmatched. The CDR3 is 15 residues long. Germline CDR1 SGDLS, CDR2 YYNGEE. The CDR3 bases are TGTGCCAGCAGCGTAGCTTTCAGGGGGAAGACTGAAGCTTTCTTT. Its translation is CASSVAFRGKTEAFF. The variable domain in full, with the rest retrieved from reference TRBV9 and TRBJ1-1, is DSGVTQTPKHLITATGQRVTLRCSPRSGDLSVYWYQQSLDQGLQFLIQYYNGEERAKGNILERFSAQQFPDLHSELNLSSLELGDSALYFCASSVAFRGKTEAFFGQGTRLTVV.

The rearrangement links TRBV7-6 to TRBJ2-1; no clear D. Germline lookup yields CDR1 SGHVS and CDR2 FNYEAQ. The V end lost 2 bases, the J end lost 6 bases, and 17 bases lay between the germline ends. This CDR3 has 16 amino acids. CDR3 sequence reads: CASSLLFGEYGNEQFF. CDR3 nucleotides: TGTGCCAGCAGCTTACTCTTTGGGGAATACGGCAATGAGCAGTTCTTC.

This clonotype has a handful of counts. This sequence joins TRBV5-8 and TRBJ2-3; D gene unclear. Germline V lookup: CDR1 SGHTS, CDR2 YDEGEE. Deletions cut 5 bases from V and 4 bases from J, with 11 bases between. The CDR3 has 13 amino acids. CDR3 coding DNA: TGTGCCAGCAGTTCCTTTCCTGCAGATACGCAGTATTTT. Translation gives CASSSFPADTQYF.

This clonotype was counted many times. The chain has TRBV6-1 and TRBJ2-7; 9 bases align to TRBD2. Germline lookup yields CDR1 MNHNS and CDR2 SASEGT. The CDR3 has 15 amino acids. The ends lost 1 base at V and 2 bases at J; junction bases unmatched: 3. CDR3 DNA: TGTGCCAGCAGTGAAGAGGCGGGAGGGCCCTACGAGCAGTACGTC. Residues: CASSEEAGGPYEQYV.

Many counts were recorded for this clonotype. The rearrangement links TRBV7-9 to TRBJ2-3; D gene ambiguous. CDR3 length: 13 amino acids. V was pared by 5 bases and J by 5 bases, with 11 bases between. Germline values: CDR1 SEHNR, CDR2 FQNEAQ (reference sequence). CDR3 DNA sequence: TGTGCCAGCAGCATTGACCCAAGAGATACGCAGTATTTT. Amino acid sequence: CASSIDPRDTQYF. Full variable domain (rest looked up from reference TRBV7-9 and TRBJ2-3): DTGVSQNPRHKITKRGQNVTFRCDPISEHNRLYWYRQTLGQGPEFLTYFQNEAQLEKSRLLSDRFSAERPKGSFSTLEIQRTEQGDSAMYLCASSIDPRDTQYFGPGTRLTVL.

Many counts were recorded for this clonotype. This sequence joins TRBV6-1 and TRBJ1-4; D call uncertain. V was trimmed by 2 bases and J by 6 bases, leaving 19 bases between them. The V gene's germline CDR1 is MNHNS and CDR2 SASEGT. The CDR3 is made up of 17 amino acids. CDR3 region: CASSESGGRILDEKLFF. The CDR3 bases are TGTGCCAGCAGTGAAAGCGGCGGAAGGATTCTTGATGAAAAACTGTTTTTT.

The chain employs TRBV6-4 and TRBJ2-1; D remains ambiguous. With 0 bases removed from V and 2 bases from J, the gap between germline ends came to 11 bases. Germline V gives CDR1 MRHNA, CDR2 SNTAGT. The CDR3 length is 16 residues. The CDR3 DNA follows: TGTGCCAGCAGTGACTCGATCTGGCAGCCCTACAATGAGCAGTTCTTC. Translating gives CASSDSIWQPYNEQFF.

This clonotype was seen at least ten times. The chain joins TRBV12-3 or TRBV12-4 to TRBJ2-1, with TRBD1 identical over 7 bases. This CDR3 spans 13 amino acids. V shed 2 bases, J shed 7 bases, and the junction held 2 bases outside the gene matches. The CDR3 region has the DNA TGTGCCAGCAGTTTACAGGGGGTGAATGAGCAGTTCTTC. Amino acid sequence: CASSLQGVNEQFF.